What follows are 8 T cell receptor beta chains derived from one specimen sequenced in a study of cytomegalovirus exposure and HLA in healthy donors. The primer mix had 60 Vbeta and 13 Jbeta primers. Some clones are missing from TCRdb's copy, which holds only in-frame ones; the method was immunoSEQ multiplex PCR. The table includes over 120,000 clones, almost 85% detected once. Sequencing was done on a sample of PBMCs. These receptors were obtained from an older woman in good health and CMV-seropositive.

The rearrangement joins TRBV5-1 to TRBJ2-2; 9 nucleotides line up with TRBD1. The CDR3 is made up of 15 amino acids. Germline V gene lookup returns CDR1 SGHRS and CDR2 YFSETQ. With 5 bases clipped from V and 4 bases from J, the junction kept 6 bases outside the gene matches. The CDR3 region is CASRDGTGSTGELFF. Written as DNA, the CDR3 is TGCGCCAGCAGGGACGGGACAGGGTCCACCGGGGAGCTGTTTTTT.

This clone showed up just once. The rearrangement links TRBV5-1 to TRBJ1-5; no clear D gene. Germline V lookup: CDR1 SGHRS, CDR2 YFSETQ. The CDR3 loop spans 15 amino acids. Trimming removed 1 base at V and 6 bases at J, with 14 bases between. CDR3 DNA: TGCGCCAGCAGCTTGCACGCCTCCTCGGGTCAGCCCCAGCATTTT. It is translated as CASSLHASSGQPQHF.

The rearrangement joins TRBV21-1 to TRBJ1-6; TRBD1 is taken as the D call from the table, unchecked against the DNA. TRBV21-1 is termed a pseudogene. The CDR3 sequence is 15 residues long. As DNA, the CDR3 is TGTGCCAGCAGCAAAGCGTGGCTCAATAATTCACCCCTCCACTTT. Its translation: CASSKAWLNNSPLHF.

This chain connects TRBV25-1 to TRBJ2-7; possible D gene TRBD1, 6 bases. CDR1 MGHDK and CDR2 SYGVNS come from the germline V gene. Trimming cost V 9 bases and J 5 bases, with 14 bases left between them. The CDR3 length is 12 residues. Here the CDR3 DNA reads TGTGCCAGTACTACAGGGCACCACGAGCAGTACTTC. This codes for CASTTGHHEQYF.

The V gene is TRBV29-1, the J gene TRBJ2-5; D remains ambiguous. The germline V and J ends were trimmed by 0 bases and 5 bases, with 10 bases remaining between them. This CDR3 region has 13 residues. Germline CDR1 and CDR2: SQVTM and ANQGSEA. This CDR3 reads CSVEDSLGETQYF. CDR3 DNA: TGCAGCGTTGAAGATAGCCTTGGGGAGACCCAGTACTTC.

The chain couples TRBV11-3 to TRBJ2-3; TRBD2 matches 9 bases. V shed 8 bases, J shed 2 bases, and the junction held 5 bases outside the gene matches. Per germline, CDR1 SGHNT and CDR2 YENEEA. The CDR3 length is 14 residues. CDR3 DNA: TGTGCCAGCTCACCGGGACTAGCCACAGATACGCAGTATTTT. Translation gives CASSPGLATDTQYF.

The chain has TRBV30 and TRBJ1-5; 8 nucleotides align to TRBD1. This CDR3 is 15 amino acids long. Germline CDR1 GTSNPN, CDR2 SVGIG (reference sequence). V lost 1 base and J lost 0; bases outside the gene matches: 2. The CDR3, as DNA: TGTGCCTGGAGTGGGACAGGGCATAGCAATCAGCCCCAGCATTTT. Residues: CAWSGTGHSNQPQHF.

The V gene is TRBV9, the J gene TRBJ2-7; D perhaps matches TRBD2 (6 bases). CDR1 SGDLS and CDR2 YYNGEE come from the germline V gene. This CDR3 is 14 amino acids long. The V and J ends lost 2 bases and 1 base respectively, with 10 bases between them. The CDR3 DNA sequence: TGTGCCAGCAGCGTCTTAGCGGAATCCTACGAGCAGTACTTC. Translation gives CASSVLAESYEQYF.